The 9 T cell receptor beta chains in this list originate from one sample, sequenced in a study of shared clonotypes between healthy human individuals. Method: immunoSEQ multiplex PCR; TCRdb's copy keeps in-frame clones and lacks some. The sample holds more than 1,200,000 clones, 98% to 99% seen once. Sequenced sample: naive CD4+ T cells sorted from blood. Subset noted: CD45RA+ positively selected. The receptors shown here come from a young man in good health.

The CDR3: CASTEPGQSTDTQYF. In nucleotides, the CDR3 is TGTGCCAGCACCGAACCGGGACAGTCCACAGATACGCAGTATTTT. The V and J genes are TRBV7-9 and TRBJ2-3; 7 nucleotides agree with TRBD1. Germline CDR1 SEHNR, CDR2 FQNEAQ (reference sequence). The CDR3 covers 15 residues. Trimming at V came to 7 bases and at J to 2 bases, leaving 9 bases not matched to a gene.

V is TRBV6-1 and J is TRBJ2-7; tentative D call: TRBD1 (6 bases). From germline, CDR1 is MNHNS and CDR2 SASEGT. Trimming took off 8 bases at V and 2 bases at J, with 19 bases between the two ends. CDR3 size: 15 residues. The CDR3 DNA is TGTGCCAGCGCCGCACCAACAGGGTACCCCTACGAGCAGTACTTC. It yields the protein CASAAPTGYPYEQYF.

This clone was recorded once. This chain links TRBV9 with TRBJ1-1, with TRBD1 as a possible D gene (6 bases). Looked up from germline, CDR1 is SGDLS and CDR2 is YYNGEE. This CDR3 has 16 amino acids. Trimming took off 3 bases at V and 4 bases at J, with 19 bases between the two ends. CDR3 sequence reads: CASSERGALGGTEAFF. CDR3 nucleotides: TGTGCCAGCAGCGAGAGGGGGGCCCTCGGAGGCACTGAAGCTTTCTTT.

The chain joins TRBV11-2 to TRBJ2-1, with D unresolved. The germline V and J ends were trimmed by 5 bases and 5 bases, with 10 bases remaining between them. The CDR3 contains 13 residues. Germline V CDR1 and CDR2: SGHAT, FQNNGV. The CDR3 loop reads CASSLTLDNEQFF. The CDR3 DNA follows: TGTGCCAGCAGCCTCACTTTGGACAATGAGCAGTTCTTC.

This CDR3 is CASLPRPGAYPGELFF. Written as DNA, the CDR3 is TGTGCCAGCCTACCGAGGCCAGGGGCATATCCCGGGGAGCTGTTTTTT. The chain carries TRBV11-2 and TRBJ2-2; perhaps TRBD1 as D (6 bases). CDR1 SGHAT and CDR2 FQNNGV come from the germline V gene. The CDR3 covers 16 residues. Trimming stripped 8 bases from V and 6 bases from J, with 22 bases between. The entire variable domain, with the rest obtained from reference TRBV11-2 and TRBJ2-2, is as follows: EAGVAQSPRYKIIEKRQSVAFWCNPISGHATLYWYQQILGQGPKLLIQFQNNGVVDDSQLPKDRFSAERLKGVDSTLKIQPAKLEDSAVYLCASLPRPGAYPGELFFGEGSRLTVL.

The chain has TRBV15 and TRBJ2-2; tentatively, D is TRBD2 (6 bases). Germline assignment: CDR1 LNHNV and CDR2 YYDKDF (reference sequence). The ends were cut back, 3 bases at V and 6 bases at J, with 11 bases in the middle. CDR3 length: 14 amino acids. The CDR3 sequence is CATSRDYTSGELFF. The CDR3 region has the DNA TGTGCCACCAGCAGGGACTACACCTCCGGGGAGCTGTTTTTT. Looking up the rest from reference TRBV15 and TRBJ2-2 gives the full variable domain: DAMVIQNPRYQVTQFGKPVTLSCSQTLNHNVMYWYQQKSSQAPKLLFHYYDKDFNNEADTPDNFQSRRPNTSFCFLDIRSPGLGDTAMYLCATSRDYTSGELFFGEGSRLTVL.

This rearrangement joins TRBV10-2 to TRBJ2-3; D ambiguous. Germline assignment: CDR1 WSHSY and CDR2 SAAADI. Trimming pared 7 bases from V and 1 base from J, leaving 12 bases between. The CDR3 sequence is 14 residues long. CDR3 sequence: CASIRAWGTDTQYF. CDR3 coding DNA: TGCGCCAGCATCCGGGCATGGGGCACAGATACGCAGTATTTT.

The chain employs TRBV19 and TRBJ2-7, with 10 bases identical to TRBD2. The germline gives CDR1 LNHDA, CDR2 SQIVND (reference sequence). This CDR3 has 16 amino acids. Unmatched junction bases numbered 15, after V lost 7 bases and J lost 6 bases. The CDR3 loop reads CASKKREGLSKGEQYF. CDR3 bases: TGTGCCAGTAAAAAGCGGGAGGGCCTAAGTAAAGGCGAGCAGTACTTC. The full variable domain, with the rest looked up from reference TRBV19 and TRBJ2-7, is DGGITQSPKYLFRKEGQNVTLSCEQNLNHDAMYWYRQDPGQGLRLIYYSQIVNDFQKGDIAEGYSVSREKKESFPLTVTSAQKNPTAFYLCASKKREGLSKGEQYFGPGTRLTVT.

This chain's CDR3 is CASSQGQTSGSYNEQFF. DNA for the CDR3: TGTGCCAGCAGCCAAGGACAGACTAGCGGGAGTTACAATGAGCAGTTCTTC. The chain links TRBV7-8 to TRBJ2-1, with 12 bases identical to TRBD2. The V and J ends lost 5 bases and 4 bases, in that order; junction bases with no gene match: 9. The CDR3 extends over 17 amino acids. Germline loops: CDR1 SGHVS, CDR2 FQNEAQ.